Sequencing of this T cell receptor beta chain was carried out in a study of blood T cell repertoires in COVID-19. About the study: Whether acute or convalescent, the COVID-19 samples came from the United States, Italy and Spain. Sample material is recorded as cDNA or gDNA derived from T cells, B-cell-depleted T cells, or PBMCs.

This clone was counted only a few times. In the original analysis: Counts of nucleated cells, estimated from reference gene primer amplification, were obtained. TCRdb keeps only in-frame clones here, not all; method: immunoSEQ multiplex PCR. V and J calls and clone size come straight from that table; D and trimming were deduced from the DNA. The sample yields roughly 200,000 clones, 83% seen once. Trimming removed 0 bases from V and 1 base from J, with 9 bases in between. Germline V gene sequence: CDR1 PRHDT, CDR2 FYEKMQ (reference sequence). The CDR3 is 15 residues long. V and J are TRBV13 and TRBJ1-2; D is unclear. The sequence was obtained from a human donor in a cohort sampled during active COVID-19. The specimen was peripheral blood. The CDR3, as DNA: TGTGCCAGCAGCTTAGGGACATCCCTTAACTATGGCTACACCTTC. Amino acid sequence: CASSLGTSLNYGYTF.